The 10 T cell receptor beta chains below all came from one sample that was sequenced in a study of metastatic and nonmetastatic thyroid tumors. TCRdb re-processed the PCR reads through MiXCR. The sample has about 16,000 clones, around 25% seen once. Among the patients, none had received any treatment before thyroid surgery. Sequenced: adjacent normal tissue. The receptor source for this set is a female donor with papillary thyroid cancer or a benign thyroid nodule (not recorded which). Some clones in this sample may be carry-over from other donors' samples.

The table lists this clone with a few counts. The chain links TRBV30 to TRBJ2-7; D may be TRBD1 or TRBD2 (5 bases each). The CDR3 loop spans 14 amino acids. Germline V lookup: CDR1 GTSNPN, CDR2 SVGIG (reference sequence). Deletions cut 0 bases from V and 2 bases from J, with 11 bases between. In DNA, the CDR3 is TGTGCCTGGAGTGTAGCAGGGACGGCCTACGAGCAGTACTTC. This translates into CAWSVAGTAYEQYF.

V is TRBV10-1 and J is TRBJ1-6; tentatively, D is TRBD1 (6 bases). This CDR3 region has 13 residues. V gave up 6 bases and J gave up 9 bases, with 12 bases separating them. CDR1 is WNHNN and CDR2 is SYGVQD in the germline V gene (reference sequence). CDR3 sequence reads: CASSPGAGSPLHF. The CDR3 DNA is TGCGCCAGCAGCCCAGGGGCTGGTTCACCCCTCCACTTT.

The rearrangement joins TRBV20-1 to TRBJ1-2; D may be TRBD1 (5 bases). This CDR3 has 14 residues. Germline V CDR1 and CDR2: DFQATT, SNEGSKA (reference sequence). Trimming shortened V by 1 base and J by 4 bases, and 13 bases separated the two germline ends. CDR3 DNA: TGCAGTGCTAGAGGCGAGCGGGGCCTCTATGGCTACACCTTC. This sequence encodes CSARGERGLYGYTF.

By sample share, this clone is medium-sized (0.01 to 0.1%). V gene TRBV20-1 combines with J gene TRBJ2-7; D is ambiguous. Per the germline V gene, CDR1 is DFQATT and CDR2 is SNEGSKA (reference sequence). This CDR3 is 14 amino acids long. Trimming removed 4 bases from V and 5 bases from J, with 18 bases in between. In nucleotides, the CDR3 is TGCAGTGCTATTAGGCAAGCCCATGGCAACGAGCAGTACTTC. It yields the protein CSAIRQAHGNEQYF.

The J gene is TRBJ1-2, the V gene TRBV30; D might be TRBD1 (5 bases). This CDR3 has 17 residues. V was clipped by 4 bases and J by 2 bases, with 23 bases between them. Germline V gene data show CDR1 as GTSNPN and CDR2 as SVGIG (reference sequence). The DNA for the CDR3 is TGTGCCTGGATTCATGGAGACTCGCGAGGGGACAACTATGGCTACACCTTC. Amino acids: CAWIHGDSRGDNYGYTF.

The rearrangement links TRBV12-3 or TRBV12-4 to TRBJ2-1; the D is unclear. V was clipped by 6 bases and J by 5 bases, with 17 bases between them. The CDR3 runs to 15 residues. The CDR3 DNA follows: TGTGCCAGCAGCCCCTCGGGTTTGGCAAACAATGAGCAGTTCTTC. Amino acid sequence: CASSPSGLANNEQFF.

In its sample, this clone was seen a few times. This sequence joins TRBV7-3 and TRBJ1-3; maybe TRBD1 (5 bases). The germline V gene encodes CDR1 SGHTA and CDR2 FQGTGA. The CDR3 covers 15 residues. V lost 1 base and J 4 bases, leaving 11 bases between the germline ends. The DNA of the CDR3 is TGTGCCAGCAGCTTAAACGGGGGGTACGGAAACACCATATATTTT. This gives the protein CASSLNGGYGNTIYF.

CDR3 DNA sequence: TGCAGCGGGGGAAGGGGCGAGCAGTACTTC. Its translation: CSGGRGEQYF. The chain recombines TRBV20-1 with TRBJ2-7, with D perhaps matching TRBD2 (6 bases). The length of the CDR3 is 10 residues. Germline V gene lookup returns CDR1 DFQATT and CDR2 SNEGSKA (reference sequence).

Regarding this clone: Different DNA sequences within this sample yield the same CDR3. V gene TRBV6-1 combines with J gene TRBJ2-7; 8 nucleotides align to TRBD1. Germline loops: CDR1 MNHNS, CDR2 SASEGT. This CDR3 is built from 17 residues. Trimming removed 6 bases from V and 4 bases from J; junction bases left unmatched: 17. Written as DNA, the CDR3 is TGTGCCAGCAGGCAAGCCGGACAGGGTTTTGGATTATACGAGCAGTACTTC. As protein: CASRQAGQGFGLYEQYF.

This clone was picked up a small number of times. This rearrangement joins TRBV6-1 to TRBJ2-1; D not certain. This CDR3 region has 14 residues. From germline, CDR1 is MNHNS and CDR2 SASEGT. Trimming cost V 6 bases and J 0 bases, with 9 bases left between them. As DNA, the CDR3 is TGTGCCAGCAGCCCAGAGAGCTCCTACAATGAGCAGTTCTTC. As protein: CASSPESSYNEQFF.